This T cell receptor beta chain was retrieved from a study of blood T cell repertoires in COVID-19. The CDR3 is made up of 15 amino acids. Losses at the gene ends were 0 bases for V and 1 base for J; bases not matched to a gene: 2. Looked up from germline, CDR1 is SGHDT and CDR2 is YYEEEE. Assay used: immunoSEQ multiplex PCR; TCRdb lists only in-frame clones, some missing. The table has some 57,000 clones, around 89% seen once; the top ten hold roughly 1.6%. The material sequenced was peripheral blood. This sequence joins TRBV5-6 and TRBJ2-5; 8 bases match TRBD1. This receptor was identified in a man aged 60 to 75 with acute or convalescent COVID-19. In DNA, the CDR3 is TGTGCCAGCAGCTTGGACGGGACAGGCCAAGAGACCCAGTACTTC. Translated, it gives CASSLDGTGQETQYF.